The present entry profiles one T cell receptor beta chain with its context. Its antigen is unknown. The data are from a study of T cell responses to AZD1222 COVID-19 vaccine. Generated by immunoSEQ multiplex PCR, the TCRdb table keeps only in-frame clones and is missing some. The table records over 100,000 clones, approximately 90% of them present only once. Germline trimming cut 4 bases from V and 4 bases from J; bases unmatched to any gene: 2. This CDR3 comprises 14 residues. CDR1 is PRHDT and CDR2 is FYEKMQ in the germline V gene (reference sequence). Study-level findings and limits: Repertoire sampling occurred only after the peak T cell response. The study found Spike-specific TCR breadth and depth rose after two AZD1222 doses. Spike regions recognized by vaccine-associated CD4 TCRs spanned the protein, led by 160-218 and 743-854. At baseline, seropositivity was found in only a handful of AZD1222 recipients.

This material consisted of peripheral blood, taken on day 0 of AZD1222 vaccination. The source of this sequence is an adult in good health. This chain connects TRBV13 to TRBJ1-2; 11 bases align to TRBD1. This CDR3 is CASSSDRGPYGYTF. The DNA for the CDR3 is TGTGCCAGCAGCTCGGACAGGGGGCCCTATGGCTACACCTTC.